This T cell receptor (beta chain) came from a study of T-cell memory formation after mild COVID-19. Whole-study context: TCR clusters were mostly donor specific. Study outcomes and limitations: Second-wave clones with a day 37 peak had unconfirmed SARS-CoV-2 specificity. Detection of some responders pre-infection suggested pre-existing cross-reactive memory T cells participated.

There are 18 residues in the CDR3. Germline CDR1 LGHNA, CDR2 YSLEER. Trimming pared 1 base from V and 2 bases from J, leaving 20 bases between. In TCRdb, the 5' RACE reads were re-called with MiXCR into one record per CDR3 protein. Of 390,000 or so distinct CDR3 sequences listed, about 17% are singletons. This clonotype was observed a handful of times. Its antigen remains unidentified. The sequenced sample consisted of PBMCs or a T cell subset sorted from them (not recorded which). The clonotype originates from a man in his late teens or twenties who had mild COVID-19 (a few samples of this study predate the infection). Cell type and time point are not known. The chain joins TRBV4-3 to TRBJ1-1; D may be TRBD1 (6 bases). The CDR3, as DNA: TGCGCCAGCAGCCAAGCTCTTAGGACAGCGAGTTTAAACACTGAAGCTTTCTTT. Translating it yields CASSQALRTASLNTEAFF.